The entry below gives a single TCR beta chain sequence along with its context. The antigen remains unidentified. These data come from a study of T-cell memory formation after mild COVID-19. For the study at large: There were largely donor-specific TCR clusters.

Notes on the study in general: Some responding clones appeared in pre-infection memory, suggesting cross-reactive memory joined.

5'RACE primed from the constant segment yielded TCR alpha and TCR beta cDNA libraries bearing sample barcodes and UMIs. TCRdb used MiXCR to reprocess the 5' RACE reads, holding one entry per CDR3 protein. The data hold 350,000 to 450,000 distinct CDR3 sequences, with roughly a quarter observed a single time. The source is an adult woman who had mild COVID-19 (a few samples of this study predate the infection). Cell type and time point are not known. The sample comprised PBMCs or a T cell subset sorted from them (not recorded which).

This chain's CDR3 is CASSYDVVAGSNEQFF. The CDR3 coding sequence is TGTGCCAGCAGTTACGATGTGGTAGCGGGTTCCAATGAGCAGTTCTTC. The V gene is TRBV6-2 or TRBV6-3, the J gene TRBJ2-1; 7 nucleotides align to TRBD2. The J segment lost 6 bases and the V segment lost 2 bases, leaving 10 bases of the junction unmatched. The CDR3 consists of 16 residues. Germline V gene lookup returns CDR1 MNHEY and CDR2 SVGEGT.